The present T cell receptor beta chain was sequenced within a study of blood T cell repertoires in COVID-19. TCRdb's copy holds only in-frame clones and misses some; the assay was immunoSEQ multiplex PCR. The profile covers some 350,000 clones, with about 90% appearing a single time and under 4% taken by the ten largest. The CDR3 is made up of 14 amino acids. CDR1 and CDR2 from the germline V gene are MNHEY and SVGEGT. With 5 bases removed from V and 3 bases from J, the gap between germline ends came to 12 bases. The chain couples TRBV6-2 or TRBV6-3 to TRBJ2-3; D possibly corresponds to TRBD1 (6 bases). Sequenced: peripheral blood. The TCR sequence derives from a woman in her twenties or thirties with COVID-19, enrolled during active disease. CDR3 DNA: TGTGCCAGCAGTCCAGGGGCAAGGACAGATACGCAGTATTTT. As protein: CASSPGARTDTQYF.